This T cell receptor beta chain comes out of a study of CD8 T cells in Susac syndrome. Across the study: Within the sequenced group of Susac syndrome patients, six showed active disease and about eight were in remission.

RNA totalling about 0.45 to 1 ug underwent reverse transcription with random hexamers. immunoSEQ multiplex PCR amplified TCR beta CDR3 across 54 Vbeta, 13 Jbeta. TCRdb ran MiXCR on the immunoSEQ multiplex PCR reads and lists one entry per CDR3 protein. The sample consists of about 150,000 distinct CDR3 sequences, approximately 96% of them appearing once. Definite or probable Susac syndrome was diagnosed using recently defined diagnostic criteria. V dropped 3 bases and J dropped 8 bases, with 20 bases sitting between them. The CDR3 consists of 15 residues. Germline CDR1 is MNHEY and CDR2 is SMNVEV (reference sequence).

The sequenced sample was CD4+ T cells from PBMCs. The chain has TRBV27 and TRBJ2-7, with a weak D call TRBD1 (8 bases). The source of this sequence is a human donor with Susac syndrome. The CDR3 protein is CASSFPRQGTMKQYF. In nucleotides, the CDR3 is TGTGCCAGCAGTTTCCCGAGACAGGGGACTATGAAGCAGTACTTC.